The 25 T cell receptor beta chains below come from one sample, sequenced in a study of T cell clonotyping in hematopoietic cell transplantation. Sequencing was performed with immunoSEQ multiplex PCR; in TCRdb, only in-frame clones are kept and a portion is missing. The sample consists of roughly 6,800 clones, roughly 89% of them appearing once. The specimen comprised PBMCs, sampled 100 days after allogeneic stem cell transplant. Every receptor here comes from a male patient in his forties or fifties who had an allogeneic stem cell transplant from a related donor, so the T cells may come from the graft donor. Some clones in this sample may be carry-over from other donors' samples.

V is TRBV29-1 and J is TRBJ2-3; D is possibly TRBD2 (6 bases). V gave up 1 base and J gave up 4 bases, with 9 bases separating them. CDR1 SQVTM and CDR2 ANQGSEA come from the germline V gene. This CDR3 is 13 amino acids long. DNA for the CDR3: TGCAGCGTTGAAGGGAGGGTTTCAGATACGCAGTATTTT. This encodes CSVEGRVSDTQYF.

The rearrangement uses TRBV6-6 and TRBJ2-7; D gene uncertain. V lost 2 bases and J lost 7, with 9 bases in between. CDR1 and CDR2 (germline): MNHNY, SVGAGI (reference sequence). CDR3 length: 12 amino acids. CDR3 sequence: CASSYPGGEQYF. Here the CDR3 DNA reads TGTGCCAGCAGTTACCCGGGTGGGGAGCAGTACTTC.

The chain combines TRBV23-1 with TRBJ1-1; no definite D call. TRBV23-1 is an ORF for which the function is uncertain. With 2 bases removed from V and 0 bases from J, the gap between germline ends came to 7 bases. CDR3 length equals 14 residues. DNA of the CDR3: TGCGCCAGCAGTCAAGGTAGGTTGAACACTGAAGCTTTCTTT. Its translation: CASSQGRLNTEAFF.

The chain uses TRBV27 and TRBJ2-7; no definite D call. The V and J ends lost 6 bases and 2 bases respectively, with 17 bases between them. CDR3 length: 15 residues. Germline V gene sequence: CDR1 MNHEY, CDR2 SMNVEV (reference sequence). CDR3 DNA: TGTGCCAGCAGCTCAAAAGGGCTTCGAACCTACGAGCAGTACTTC. As protein: CASSSKGLRTYEQYF.

The chain uses TRBV30 and TRBJ1-3, with 8 positions matching TRBD1. Germline lookup yields CDR1 GTSNPN and CDR2 SVGIG (reference sequence). Trimming took 1 base from V and 5 from J; bases not matched to a gene: 1. The CDR3 sequence is 13 residues long. The CDR3 spells CAWSAGGRNTIYF. CDR3 nucleotide sequence: TGTGCCTGGAGTGCAGGGGGCAGAAACACCATATATTTT.

Here the CDR3 reads CSAAGGYEQYF. Here the CDR3 DNA reads TGCAGTGCAGCGGGAGGTTACGAGCAGTACTTC. The chain combines TRBV20-1 with TRBJ2-7, with 9 nucleotides matching TRBD2. The trim removed 6 bases at V and 4 bases at J, leaving 1 base unmatched. This CDR3 is built from 11 residues. Germline V gene data show CDR1 as DFQATT and CDR2 as SNEGSKA (reference sequence).

This clone was seen just once. The chain employs TRBV30 and TRBJ1-6; D uncertain. CDR1 and CDR2 (germline): GTSNPN, SVGIG (reference sequence). Trimming left V 3 bases short and J 7 bases short, with 13 bases between. This CDR3 is 14 amino acids long. The CDR3 DNA is TGTGCCTGGAGGAACGACCTAAAAAATTCACCCCTCCACTTT. Its translation: CAWRNDLKNSPLHF.

The V call is TRBV6-5, the J call TRBJ1-1; D is unclear. Germline-derived CDR1 and CDR2 are MNHEY and SVGAGI. Trimming pared 2 bases from V and 4 bases from J, leaving 5 bases between. The CDR3 is made up of 12 amino acids. This CDR3 is CASSYAGTEAFF. The CDR3 DNA is TGTGCCAGCAGTTACGCGGGCACTGAAGCTTTCTTT.

The chain combines TRBV6-6 with TRBJ2-3, with 8 bases aligning to TRBD2. The CDR3 consists of 16 residues. Trimming took 4 bases from V and 4 from J; bases not matched to a gene: 10. In germline, CDR1 is MNHNY, CDR2 SVGAGI (reference sequence). CDR3: CASSSLAGGRADTQYF. CDR3 DNA: TGTGCCAGCAGTTCATTGGCGGGGGGCAGGGCAGATACGCAGTATTTT.

The chain employs TRBV10-3 and TRBJ1-5; a possible D gene is TRBD1 (6 bases). Germline lookup yields CDR1 ENHRY and CDR2 SYGVKD. The V gene lost 3 bases and the J gene lost 9 bases, with 15 bases spanning the gap. This CDR3 region has 14 residues. The CDR3, as DNA: TGTGCCATCAGTGAATCCGGGGGCGGTCGGCCCCAGCATTTT. It specifies CAISESGGGRPQHF.

The genes are TRBV30 and TRBJ1-2; D perhaps matches TRBD1 (6 bases). In germline, CDR1 is GTSNPN, CDR2 SVGIG (reference sequence). Deletions cut 2 bases from V and 4 bases from J, with 14 bases between. This CDR3 is built from 14 residues. In DNA form, the CDR3 reads TGTGCCTGGAGTCCAGGGGTTCAGGGCTATGGCTACACCTTC. Translation gives CAWSPGVQGYGYTF.

The V call is TRBV30, the J call TRBJ1-4, with D unclear. Germline V lookup: CDR1 GTSNPN, CDR2 SVGIG (reference sequence). Trimming pared 4 bases from V and 8 bases from J, leaving 11 bases between. The CDR3 loop spans 12 amino acids. In nucleotides, the CDR3 is TGTGCCTGGAATAGGGTTGGGGAAAAACTGTTTTTT. As protein: CAWNRVGEKLFF.

The V call is TRBV5-4, the J call TRBJ2-6, with D maybe TRBD2 (6 bases). CDR1 is SGHNT, CDR2 YYREEE, per germline (reference sequence). The length of the CDR3 is 14 residues. The V end was cut by 5 bases, the J end by 4 bases, with 10 bases between. The CDR3 DNA reads as TGTGCCAGCAGGCCGGGGGTCGGGGCCAACGTCCTGACTTTC. This codes for CASRPGVGANVLTF.

The chain joins TRBV25-1 to TRBJ1-5; tentatively, D is TRBD1 (5 bases). The germline V and J ends were trimmed by 3 bases and 2 bases, with 17 bases remaining between them. The CDR3 has 17 amino acids. Germline V gene sequence: CDR1 MGHDK, CDR2 SYGVNS. The CDR3 DNA is TGTGCCAGCAGTGACTCTAGGGCAGGGATCGGCAATCAGCCCCAGCATTTT. Its translation: CASSDSRAGIGNQPQHF. The full variable domain, completed using reference TRBV25-1 and TRBJ1-5, is EADIYQTPRYLVIGTGKKITLECSQTMGHDKMYWYQQDPGMELHLIHYSYGVNSTEKGDLSSESTVSRIRTEHFPLTLESARPSHTSQYLCASSDSRAGIGNQPQHFGDGTRLSIL.

V gene TRBV19 combines with J gene TRBJ2-5; D gene ambiguous. Germline CDR1 and CDR2: LNHDA and SQIVND (reference sequence). V was pared by 0 bases and J by 0 bases, with 8 bases between. The CDR3 is made up of 15 amino acids. CDR3 in DNA: TGTGCCAGTAGTATAGATCTACAGAACCAAGAGACCCAGTACTTC. Protein product: CASSIDLQNQETQYF.

The count of this clone is one. The rearrangement joins TRBV6-6 to TRBJ1-2, with D unclear. V was trimmed by 0 bases and J by 7 bases, leaving 12 bases between them. Germline V gene sequence: CDR1 MNHNY, CDR2 SVGAGI (reference sequence). This CDR3 region has 14 residues. CDR3 residues: CASSYSAVGGGYTF. The CDR3 DNA reads as TGTGCCAGCAGTTACTCGGCGGTGGGAGGTGGCTACACCTTC.

The chain is built from TRBV9 and TRBJ2-6; D may be TRBD1 or TRBD2 (6 bases each). This CDR3 region has 17 residues. V lost 8 bases and J 0 bases, leaving 18 bases between the germline ends. Germline CDR1 SGDLS, CDR2 YYNGEE. CDR3 amino acids: CARGTWTDPSGANVLTF. The CDR3 DNA follows: TGTGCCAGGGGGACTTGGACAGATCCCTCTGGGGCCAACGTCCTGACTTTC.

On this clone itself: At one boundary the junction diverges from the germline segment, which might be a read error. The chain joins TRBV6-6 to TRBJ2-2; TRBD2 matches at 12 bases. Germline loops: CDR1 MNHNY, CDR2 SVGAGI (reference sequence). The CDR3 runs to 15 residues. The CDR3 reads CASSRLAGVPGELFF. The DNA for the CDR3 is TGTGCCAGCAGCCGACTAGCGGGAGTCCCCGGGGAGCTGTTTTTC.

This clone showed up just a few times. V usage is TRBV5-1 and J usage is TRBJ1-5; 8 bases match TRBD1. CDR1 is SGHRS and CDR2 is YFSETQ in the germline V gene. J lost 5 bases, V lost 4 bases, and 8 bases had no gene match. The CDR3 covers 15 residues. The CDR3 region is CASSQKQGEHQPQHF. CDR3 DNA sequence: TGCGCCAGCAGCCAGAAACAGGGGGAACATCAGCCCCAGCATTTT.

The rearrangement joins TRBV29-1 to TRBJ2-1; D might be TRBD2 (7 bases). The CDR3 totals 14 residues. Germline V CDR1 and CDR2: SQVTM, ANQGSEA. The V and J ends lost 0 bases and 9 bases respectively, with 15 bases between them. The CDR3 nucleotides read TGCAGCGTTGAAGATCCTGAGGGGGGGGGTGAGCAGTTCTTC. Its protein product is CSVEDPEGGGEQFF.

The V call is TRBV6-1, the J call TRBJ1-5, with a possible D match to TRBD1 (5 bases). The CDR3 has 11 amino acids. CDR1 MNHNS and CDR2 SASEGT come from the germline V gene. V was pared by 6 bases and J by 11 bases, with 11 bases between. The CDR3 DNA is TGTGCCAGCAGGACAGCGCAATCCCAGCATTTT. It codes for CASRTAQSQHF.

The V gene is TRBV30, the J gene TRBJ2-7; 10 bases align to TRBD2. CDR3 length: 17 residues. Germline V CDR1 and CDR2: GTSNPN, SVGIG (reference sequence). The V segment lost 1 base and the J segment 3 bases; nucleotides outside the gene matches: 12. The CDR3 coding sequence is TGTGCCTGGAGTGGAATCCTAATAGCGGGAGGTCGCTACGAGCAGTACTTC. Residues: CAWSGILIAGGRYEQYF.

The chain employs TRBV30 and TRBJ1-2; D ambiguous. V shed 2 bases and J shed 5 bases, with 12 bases lying between them. The CDR3 runs to 13 residues. The germline gives CDR1 GTSNPN, CDR2 SVGIG (reference sequence). The CDR3 coding sequence is TGTGCCTGGAGTTGGGCCCGCGGATATGGCTACACCTTC. Translation gives CAWSWARGYGYTF.

This chain uses TRBV6-5 with TRBJ1-5, with D unclear. From germline, CDR1 is MNHEY and CDR2 SVGAGI. V lost 0 bases to trimming and J lost 6 bases, with 6 bases between them. There are 13 residues in the CDR3. In DNA, the CDR3 is TGTGCCAGCAGTTACTCGTTCGCTCAGCCCCAGCATTTT. Translated, it gives CASSYSFAQPQHF.

V gene TRBV2 combines with J gene TRBJ2-4; tentative D call: TRBD2 (6 bases). V lost 4 bases and J 9 bases, leaving 13 bases between the germline ends. Germline CDR1 reads SNHLY; CDR2 reads FYNNEI. The CDR3 has 13 residues. CDR3 residues: CASSGTGDGIQYF. The CDR3 bases are TGTGCCAGCAGTGGGACGGGGGACGGCATTCAGTACTTC.